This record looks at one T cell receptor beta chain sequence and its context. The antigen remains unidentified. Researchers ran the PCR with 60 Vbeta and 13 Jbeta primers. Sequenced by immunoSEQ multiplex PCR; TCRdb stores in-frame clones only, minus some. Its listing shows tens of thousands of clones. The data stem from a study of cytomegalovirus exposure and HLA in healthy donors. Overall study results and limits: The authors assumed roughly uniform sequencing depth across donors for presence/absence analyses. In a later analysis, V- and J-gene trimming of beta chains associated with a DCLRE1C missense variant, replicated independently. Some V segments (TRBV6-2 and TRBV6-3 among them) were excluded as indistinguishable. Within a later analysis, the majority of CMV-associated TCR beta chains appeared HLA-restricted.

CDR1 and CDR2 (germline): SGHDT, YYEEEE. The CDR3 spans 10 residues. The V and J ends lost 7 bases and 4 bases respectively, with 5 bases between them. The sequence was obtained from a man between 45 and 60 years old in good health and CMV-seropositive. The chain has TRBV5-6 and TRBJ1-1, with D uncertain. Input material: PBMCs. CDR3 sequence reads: CASGRTEAFF. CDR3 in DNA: TGTGCCAGCGGGCGCACTGAAGCTTTCTTT.